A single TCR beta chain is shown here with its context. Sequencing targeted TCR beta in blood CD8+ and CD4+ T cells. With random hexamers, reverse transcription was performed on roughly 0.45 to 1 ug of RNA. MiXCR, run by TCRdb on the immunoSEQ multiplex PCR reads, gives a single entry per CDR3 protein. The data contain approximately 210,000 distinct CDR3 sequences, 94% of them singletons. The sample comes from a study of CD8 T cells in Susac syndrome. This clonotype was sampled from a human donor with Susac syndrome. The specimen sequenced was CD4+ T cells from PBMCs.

CDR3: CASSKVCGTGQETQYF. CDR3 nucleotides: TGTGCCAGCAGCAAAGTCTGCGGGACAGGTCAAGAGACCCAGTACTTC. The V gene is TRBV21-1, the J gene TRBJ2-5; the table's D call of TRBD1 was not tested on the DNA. TRBV21-1 is noted as a pseudogene. This CDR3 contains 16 residues.